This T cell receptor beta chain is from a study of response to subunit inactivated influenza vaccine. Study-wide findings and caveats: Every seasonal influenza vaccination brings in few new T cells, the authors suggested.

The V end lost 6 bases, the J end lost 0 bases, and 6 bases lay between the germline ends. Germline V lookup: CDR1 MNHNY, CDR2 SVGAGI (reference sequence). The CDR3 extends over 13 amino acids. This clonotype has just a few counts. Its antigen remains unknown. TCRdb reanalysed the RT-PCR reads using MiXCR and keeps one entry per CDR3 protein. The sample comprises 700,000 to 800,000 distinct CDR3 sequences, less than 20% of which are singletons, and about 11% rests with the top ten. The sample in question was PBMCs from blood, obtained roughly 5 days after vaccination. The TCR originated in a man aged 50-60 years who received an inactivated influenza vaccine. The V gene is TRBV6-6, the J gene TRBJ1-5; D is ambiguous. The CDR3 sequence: CASRSYSNQPQHF. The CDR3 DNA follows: TGTGCCAGCAGATCATATAGCAATCAGCCCCAGCATTTT.